The 28 T cell receptor beta chains presented below share a single source sample, sequenced in a study of blood T cell repertoires in COVID-19. TCRdb's table, derived via immunoSEQ multiplex PCR, lists solely in-frame clones and lacks some. The repertoire holds approximately 200,000 clones, with approximately 84% as singletons. Sequenced material: PBMCs or T cells enriched from blood (not recorded which). The receptor source for this set is a woman aged 25 to 39 who had recovered from COVID-19.

The chain is built from TRBV4-1 and TRBJ1-5; TRBD1 matches at 7 bases. The junction had 14 bases not matched to a gene; V was cut back by 3 bases and J by 6 bases. The CDR3 covers 17 residues. In germline, CDR1 is MGHRA, CDR2 YSYEKL. CDR3 bases: TGCGCCAGCAGCCACGATCTCGAGGGGGCGCAGAGTCAGCCCCAGCATTTT. This codes for CASSHDLEGAQSQPQHF.

The chain employs TRBV5-1 and TRBJ1-4, with 9 bases that match TRBD1. With 0 bases clipped from V and 3 bases from J, the junction kept 9 bases outside the gene matches. Germline CDR1 SGHRS, CDR2 YFSETQ. The CDR3 contains 18 residues. CDR3 amino acids: CASSLAGTGIQANEKLFF. In DNA, the CDR3 is TGCGCCAGCAGCTTGGCCGGGACAGGGATACAGGCTAATGAAAAACTGTTTTTT.

This chain's CDR3 is CSVVGQVMNTEAFF. The CDR3 DNA reads as TGCAGCGTTGTAGGCCAGGTCATGAACACTGAAGCTTTCTTT. The J gene is TRBJ1-1, the V gene TRBV29-1; no definite D call. V lost 4 bases and J lost 0, with 12 bases in between. CDR1 is SQVTM and CDR2 is ANQGSEA in the germline V gene. The CDR3 extends over 14 amino acids.

This chain uses TRBV27 with TRBJ1-5; 8 bases match TRBD1. V lost 0 bases to trimming and J lost 4 bases; unmatched junction nucleotides: 14. The CDR3 has 19 residues. Germline V gene lookup returns CDR1 MNHEY and CDR2 SMNVEV (reference sequence). The CDR3 loop reads CASSLSRTGTILGNQPQHF. The DNA of the CDR3 is TGTGCCAGCAGTTTATCGAGGACAGGGACAATTTTGGGGAATCAGCCCCAGCATTTT.

CDR3 region: CASSLVRTGVDGYTF. For the CDR3, the DNA is TGTGCCAGCAGCTTAGTGAGGACAGGGGTAGATGGCTACACCTTC. V gene TRBV7-2 combines with J gene TRBJ1-2; 9 nucleotides line up with TRBD1. CDR3 length: 15 residues. The V gene's germline CDR1 is SGHTA and CDR2 FQGNSA. The V and J ends lost 1 base and 6 bases, in that order; junction bases with no gene match: 6.

The chain uses TRBV19 and TRBJ2-1, with 8 nucleotides matching TRBD2. Germline-derived CDR1 and CDR2 are LNHDA and SQIVND (reference sequence). The trim removed 5 bases at V and 0 bases at J, leaving 6 bases unmatched. This CDR3 has 16 amino acids. The CDR3, as DNA: TGTGCCAGTAGTCCAAGACTAGCGAGCTCCTACAATGAGCAGTTCTTC. This encodes CASSPRLASSYNEQFF.

The genes are TRBV15 and TRBJ2-5; 9 nucleotides align to TRBD2. In germline, CDR1 is LNHNV, CDR2 YYDKDF (reference sequence). The CDR3 is 17 residues long. With 1 base clipped from V and 4 bases from J, the junction kept 10 bases outside the gene matches. The CDR3 DNA reads TGTGCCACCAGCAGAGCTGGCGGGGGGGCCGAGCGAGAGACCCAGTACTTC. It codes for CATSRAGGGAERETQYF.

The V and J genes are TRBV18 and TRBJ1-1, with TRBD1 as a possible D gene (5 bases). The CDR3 is 13 residues long. The ends were cut back, 2 bases at V and 3 bases at J, with 7 bases in the middle. Germline V gene sequence: CDR1 KGHSH, CDR2 LQKENI. Here the CDR3 DNA reads TGTGCCAGCTCACCATCGGGGGACACTGAAGCTTTCTTT. Protein: CASSPSGDTEAFF.

This clone has just one count. The V gene is TRBV19, the J gene TRBJ1-2; the match to TRBD1 covers 7 bases. The CDR3 loop spans 17 amino acids. After removal of 4 bases from V and 2 bases from J, the junction contained 13 bases not matched to a gene. Germline assignment: CDR1 LNHDA and CDR2 SQIVND (reference sequence). As DNA, the CDR3 is TGTGCCAGTAGTACGGGACAGCCCGTCTCAGTAAACTATGGCTACACCTTC. Encoded protein: CASSTGQPVSVNYGYTF.

This clone was counted only a few times. This chain connects TRBV30 to TRBJ1-5; no definite D call. V lost 4 bases, J lost 1 base, and 17 bases lay in between. This CDR3 spans 16 amino acids. Germline lookup yields CDR1 GTSNPN and CDR2 SVGIG (reference sequence). The CDR3 protein is CAWTPRGRGSNQPQHF. In nucleotides, the CDR3 is TGTGCCTGGACACCCCGCGGCCGAGGGAGCAATCAGCCCCAGCATTTT.

Only one count was recorded for this clone. The CDR3 DNA reads as TGTGCCAGCAGCCTTGGGGCAGGAGCCTATGGCTACACCTTC. Protein sequence: CASSLGAGAYGYTF. V gene TRBV6-1 combines with J gene TRBJ1-2; perhaps TRBD1 as D (5 bases). Deletions cut 6 bases from V and 4 bases from J, with 15 bases between. The CDR3 consists of 14 residues. CDR1 is MNHNS and CDR2 is SASEGT in the germline V gene.

V gene TRBV5-6 combines with J gene TRBJ2-1; D may be TRBD1 (6 bases). V lost 3 bases and J lost 5, with 15 bases in between. There are 15 residues in the CDR3. Germline assignment: CDR1 SGHDT and CDR2 YYEEEE. The CDR3 protein is CASSSLQGRDNEQFF. CDR3 sequence (DNA): TGTGCCAGCAGCTCTTTGCAGGGGCGAGACAATGAGCAGTTCTTC.

This clone came up a few times. V and J are TRBV5-1 and TRBJ1-3; 8 nucleotides match TRBD1. The length of the CDR3 is 16 residues. The germline V gene has CDR1 SGHRS and CDR2 YFSETQ. With V trimmed by 4 bases and J by 0 bases, 6 bases remained unmatched. The CDR3 is CASSETGGDSGNTIYF. CDR3 in DNA: TGCGCCAGCAGCGAAACAGGGGGGGACTCTGGAAACACCATATATTTT.

The chain carries TRBV28 and TRBJ2-2; a weak D match, TRBD1 (6 bases). Between the trimmed V and J ends, which lost 5 bases and 7 bases, there was a span of 14 bases. CDR3 length equals 14 residues. CDR1 is MDHEN, CDR2 SYDVKM, per germline. CDR3 residues: CASSKQGWGGELFF. The CDR3 DNA reads as TGTGCCAGCAGTAAACAGGGTTGGGGCGGGGAGCTGTTTTTT. The full variable domain, with the rest looked up from reference TRBV28 and TRBJ2-2, is DVKVTQSSRYLVKRTGEKVFLECVQDMDHENMFWYRQDPGLGLRLIYFSYDVKMKEKGDIPEGYSVSREKKERFSLILESASTNQTSMYLCASSKQGWGGELFFGEGSRLTVL.

The V call is TRBV3-1 (or the pseudogene TRBV3-2), the J call TRBJ2-7; TRBD2 agrees at 9 bases. CDR3 length: 17 residues. Trimming cost V 4 bases and J 0 bases; bases outside gene matches: 10. Germline CDR1 is LGHDT and CDR2 is YNNKEL (reference sequence). The CDR3 nucleotides are TGTGCCAGCAGCCGATCTGTAGCGGGGGCGAGCTCCTACGAGCAGTACGTC. Translated: CASSRSVAGASSYEQYV.

This clone was seen a few times. This specimen includes other DNA sequences encoding the same CDR3. The gene calls are TRBV5-4 and TRBJ2-5; D is undetermined. Germline loops: CDR1 SGHNT, CDR2 YYREEE (reference sequence). The CDR3 totals 13 residues. V dropped 0 bases and J dropped 2 bases, with 5 bases sitting between them. CDR3 protein: CASSLGQQETQYF. Here the CDR3 DNA reads TGTGCCAGCAGCTTGGGACAACAAGAGACCCAGTACTTC.

The J gene is TRBJ1-5, the V gene TRBV19; D perhaps matches TRBD1 (6 bases). This CDR3 is built from 15 residues. Germline loops: CDR1 LNHDA, CDR2 SQIVND (reference sequence). V lost 3 bases and J lost 4, with 13 bases in between. The CDR3 DNA is TGTGCCAGTAGTATGGTATTGAGGGGGAATCAGCCCCAGCATTTT. Residues: CASSMVLRGNQPQHF.

The chain couples TRBV5-1 to TRBJ2-7; no definite D call. This CDR3 has 15 residues. V was shortened by 2 bases and J by 2 bases, with 14 bases between the two germline ends. Germline-derived CDR1 and CDR2 are SGHRS and YFSETQ. CDR3 residues: CASSLLSSSTYEQYF. As DNA, the CDR3 is TGCGCCAGCAGCTTACTCTCCTCCTCCACCTACGAGCAGTACTTC.

The V gene is TRBV27, the J gene TRBJ2-1; 12 bases are shared with TRBD2. Per the germline V gene, CDR1 is MNHEY and CDR2 is SMNVEV (reference sequence). This CDR3 comprises 16 residues. Unmatched junction bases numbered 6, after V lost 5 bases and J lost 4 bases. CDR3 nucleotides: TGTGCCAGCAGTATATGGACTAGCGGGATTTACAATGAGCAGTTCTTC. It specifies CASSIWTSGIYNEQFF.

The V call is TRBV30, the J call TRBJ2-2, with a tentative D call TRBD1 (6 bases). The CDR3 length is 16 residues. Trimming stripped 0 bases from V and 4 bases from J, with 15 bases between. Germline V gives CDR1 GTSNPN, CDR2 SVGIG (reference sequence). CDR3 in amino acids: CAWSVGRGTGTGELFF. CDR3 DNA: TGTGCCTGGAGTGTAGGAAGGGGGACGGGCACCGGGGAGCTGTTTTTT.

The gene calls are TRBV18 and TRBJ1-5; a weak D match, TRBD1 (5 bases). Trimming took off 3 bases at V and 3 bases at J, with 9 bases between the two ends. This CDR3 region has 14 residues. Germline assignment: CDR1 KGHSH and CDR2 LQKENI. Written as DNA, the CDR3 is TGTGCCAGCTCACCGTCGGGGGACAATCAGCCCCAGCATTTT. Its translation: CASSPSGDNQPQHF.

This CDR3 is CASSQAGGNYGYTF. In nucleotides, the CDR3 is TGCGCCAGCAGCCAAGCAGGGGGAAACTATGGCTACACCTTC. This chain connects TRBV4-1 to TRBJ1-2; 7 bases line up with TRBD1. This CDR3 is 14 amino acids long. Losses at the gene ends were 1 base for V and 2 bases for J; bases not matched to a gene: 1. CDR1 and CDR2 (germline): MGHRA, YSYEKL.

This clone has just a few counts. The V gene is TRBV30, the J gene TRBJ2-7; D not certain. The CDR3 has 14 amino acids. CDR1 is GTSNPN and CDR2 is SVGIG in the germline V gene (reference sequence). Trimming removed 1 base at V and 5 bases at J, with 15 bases between. CDR3 loop: CAWSAPPQRDEQYF. Written as DNA, the CDR3 is TGTGCCTGGAGTGCCCCCCCCCAGCGCGACGAGCAGTACTTC.

The CDR3 region is CASSPQGLNYNSPLHF. Here the CDR3 DNA reads TGTGCCAGCAGTCCGCAGGGCCTAAACTATAATTCACCCCTCCACTTT. The chain employs TRBV28 and TRBJ1-6, with D possibly being TRBD1 (5 bases). The CDR3 has 16 residues. Trimming pared 5 bases from V and 3 bases from J, leaving 14 bases between. The germline CDR1 and CDR2 sequences are MDHEN and SYDVKM.

The chain links TRBV10-3 to TRBJ2-7; 8 bases are a match to TRBD1. Germline trimming cut 1 base from V and 2 bases from J; bases unmatched to any gene: 10. The CDR3 spans 17 residues. CDR1 is ENHRY, CDR2 SYGVKD, per germline. The CDR3 bases are TGTGCCATCAGTGAGTGGAATGTACAGGGGGTGCCCTACGAGCAGTACGTC. As protein: CAISEWNVQGVPYEQYV.

The rearrangement uses TRBV28 and TRBJ1-2; D not certain. The CDR3 covers 13 residues. Trimming stripped 6 bases from V and 2 bases from J, with 10 bases between. CDR1 and CDR2 (germline): MDHEN, SYDVKM. CDR3 protein: CASSPTHNYGYTF. The CDR3 DNA reads TGTGCCAGCAGCCCAACACACAACTATGGCTACACCTTC.

This chain links TRBV30 with TRBJ1-6; possibly TRBD1 for D (5 bases). The CDR3 length is 13 residues. Germline CDR1 and CDR2: GTSNPN and SVGIG (reference sequence). Trimming took off 2 bases at V and 10 bases at J, with 12 bases between the two ends. CDR3 in DNA: TGTGCCTGGAGTACCAGGGTGGGGTCACCCCTCCACTTT. Translation gives CAWSTRVGSPLHF.

V gene TRBV11-2 combines with J gene TRBJ1-1; 12 nucleotides agree with TRBD1. The CDR3 has 18 residues. Germline V gene lookup returns CDR1 SGHAT and CDR2 FQNNGV. Germline trimming cut 4 bases from V and 0 bases from J; bases unmatched to any gene: 9. CDR3 in amino acids: CASSSHLGQGALNTEAFF. The CDR3 nucleotides are TGTGCCAGCAGCTCGCATTTGGGACAGGGGGCACTGAACACTGAAGCTTTCTTT.